This T cell receptor beta chain emerged from a study of PD-1 blockade in classical Hodgkin lymphoma. Sequencing used immunoSEQ multiplex PCR; TCRdb keeps in-frame clones, though not all of them. The sample contains roughly 49,000 clones, roughly 90% of which appear only once. Stated time point: cycle 4 day 1 (C4D1), after more than five weeks of nivolumab. Each of the patients experienced relapse following autologous stem cell transplantation, and their brentuximab vedotin exposure differed. As concerns this clone: Its target is not known.

Study-level points and caveats: Complete responders possessed baseline diversity comparable to newly diagnosed patients. While CD8+ TCR diversity did not rise significantly by C4D1, CD4+ TCR diversity did. TCR diversity at baseline was reported to be reduced in newly diagnosed patients relative to healthy donors. Exclusion covered patients beginning nivolumab under 1 year post-ASCT.

Per the germline V gene, CDR1 is SGHTA and CDR2 is FQGTGA. Unmatched junction bases numbered 3, after V lost 4 bases and J lost 6 bases. The CDR3 has 14 residues. This sequence joins TRBV7-3 and TRBJ2-7, with 13 bases lining up with TRBD2. The sequencing used peripheral blood mononuclear cells (PBMCs), collected before the fourth cycle of nivolumab. The TCR was taken from a human donor with classical Hodgkin lymphoma. CDR3 bases: TGTGCCAGCAGCTCGGGACTAGCGGGATCCGAGCAGTACTTC. It encodes CASSSGLAGSEQYF. The variable domain in full, completed from reference TRBV7-3 and TRBJ2-7, reads GAGVSQTPSNKVTEKGKYVELRCDPISGHTALYWYRQSLGQGPEFLIYFQGTGAADDSGLPNDRFFAVRPEGSVSTLKIQRTERGDSAVYLCASSSGLAGSEQYFGPGTRLTVT.